These 28 T cell receptor beta chains originate from one sample sequenced in a study of CD8 T cells in Susac syndrome. A quantity of about 0.45 to 1 ug RNA underwent reverse transcription using random hexamers. TCRdb ran MiXCR on the immunoSEQ multiplex PCR reads and lists one entry per CDR3 protein. This repertoire shows some 130,000 distinct CDR3 sequences, about 95% found once; its top ten account for roughly 0.17%. The source material was CD8+ T cells from PBMCs. These receptors all stem from a human donor with Susac syndrome.

The chain couples TRBV4-1 to TRBJ2-3, with 9 positions matching TRBD2. Per germline, CDR1 MGHRA and CDR2 YSYEKL. CDR3 length: 15 residues. Trimming cost V 5 bases and J 3 bases; bases outside gene matches: 6. The CDR3 nucleotides read TGCGCCAGCAGCTTGTACCTAGCGGGAACAGATACGCAGTATTTT. Protein: CASSLYLAGTDTQYF.

The rearrangement links TRBV9 to TRBJ1-2; 11 bases map to TRBD1. J gave up 5 bases and V 0 bases, and 9 bases lay outside the gene matches. This CDR3 is built from 17 residues. Germline V lookup: CDR1 SGDLS, CDR2 YYNGEE. CDR3: CASSVEDRGQNGYGYTF. The CDR3 nucleotides read TGTGCCAGCAGCGTAGAGGACAGGGGGCAGAATGGGTATGGCTACACCTTC. The entire variable domain, with the rest obtained from reference TRBV9 and TRBJ1-2, is as follows: DSGVTQTPKHLITATGQRVTLRCSPRSGDLSVYWYQQSLDQGLQFLIQYYNGEERAKGNILERFSAQQFPDLHSELNLSSLELGDSALYFCASSVEDRGQNGYGYTFGSGTRLTVV.

The J gene is TRBJ1-5, the V gene TRBV4-1; 9 bases line up with TRBD1. The germline V gene encodes CDR1 MGHRA and CDR2 YSYEKL. V lost 4 bases and J lost 10; bases outside the gene matches: 8. This CDR3 is 14 amino acids long. The CDR3 region has the DNA TGCGCCAGCAGCCCGCGGGACAGGGAATCACCCCAGCATTTT. It specifies CASSPRDRESPQHF.

The chain carries TRBV7-3 and TRBJ2-3; 11 positions match TRBD1. From germline, CDR1 is SGHTA and CDR2 FQGTGA. This CDR3 spans 16 amino acids. Germline trimming cut 4 bases from V and 6 bases from J; bases unmatched to any gene: 9. The CDR3: CASSSWTGGAGDTQYF. DNA for the CDR3: TGTGCCAGCAGCTCTTGGACAGGGGGCGCCGGGGATACGCAGTATTTT.

This chain connects TRBV6-5 to TRBJ2-3, with a weak D call TRBD2 (7 bases). This CDR3 has 14 amino acids. V was trimmed by 8 bases and J by 3 bases, leaving 15 bases between them. Germline V gives CDR1 MNHEY, CDR2 SVGAGI. The CDR3 here is CASVSGEGTDTQYF. The CDR3 DNA follows: TGTGCCAGCGTTTCAGGGGAGGGAACAGATACGCAGTATTTT.

Written as DNA, the CDR3 is TGTGCCATCGAGACAGGGATACTTTATGGCTACACCTTC. As protein: CAIETGILYGYTF. The chain couples TRBV13 to TRBJ1-2; 7 positions match TRBD1. Germline assignment: CDR1 PRHDT and CDR2 FYEKMQ (reference sequence). The CDR3 runs to 13 residues. V shed 10 bases, J shed 5 bases, and the junction held 10 bases outside the gene matches.

A single count supports this clonotype. The CDR3 DNA reads TGCGCCAGCAGCCCATCTCGCTCCTACAATGAGCAGTTCTTC. Its translation: CASSPSRSYNEQFF. This rearrangement joins TRBV4-1 to TRBJ2-1, with D unresolved. Trimming removed 4 bases at V and 0 bases at J, with 7 bases between. CDR1 and CDR2 (germline): MGHRA, YSYEKL. CDR3 length: 14 residues.

V gene TRBV12-3 or TRBV12-4 combines with J gene TRBJ1-1; D unclear. The V and J ends lost 8 bases and 5 bases respectively, with 9 bases between them. The CDR3 is made up of 11 amino acids. The CDR3 protein is CASRVETEAFF. The DNA for the CDR3 is TGTGCCAGCCGGGTGGAGACTGAAGCTTTCTTT.

The rearrangement joins TRBV5-1 to TRBJ1-5; tentatively, D is TRBD1 (6 bases). Trimming took off 4 bases at V and 4 bases at J, with 15 bases between the two ends. The germline CDR1 and CDR2 sequences are SGHRS and YFSETQ. The length of the CDR3 is 15 residues. The CDR3 coding sequence is TGCGCCAGCAGCCCAACTTCAGGGGCAAATCAGCCCCAGCATTTT. Translated, it gives CASSPTSGANQPQHF.

This clonotype was observed once. This rearrangement joins TRBV29-1 to TRBJ2-1; TRBD2 matches at 8 bases. Unmatched junction bases numbered 3, after V lost 4 bases and J lost 4 bases. The germline CDR1 and CDR2 sequences are SQVTM and ANQGSEA. The CDR3 has 13 residues. CDR3 residues: CSVGGLAYNEQFF. In DNA form, the CDR3 reads TGCAGCGTTGGCGGACTAGCTTACAATGAGCAGTTCTTC.

The chain links TRBV30 to TRBJ1-1, with D perhaps TRBD1 (6 bases). In germline, CDR1 is GTSNPN, CDR2 SVGIG (reference sequence). The CDR3 runs to 14 residues. V dropped 4 bases and J dropped 5 bases, with 17 bases sitting between them. The CDR3: CAWKTIIGQTEAFF. The CDR3 DNA sequence: TGTGCCTGGAAAACTATTATTGGACAGACTGAAGCTTTCTTT.

The genes are TRBV29-1 and TRBJ2-2; 9 positions match TRBD2. Germline V gene sequence: CDR1 SQVTM, CDR2 ANQGSEA. There are 14 residues in the CDR3. With 7 bases clipped from V and 4 bases from J, the junction kept 7 bases outside the gene matches. The CDR3 bases are TGCAGCGCCGATAGCGGGAGCGGCACCGGGGAGCTGTTTTTT. Protein product: CSADSGSGTGELFF.

The V call is TRBV6-6, the J call TRBJ2-1; 8 bases align to TRBD2. The CDR3 runs 16 residues. CDR1 is MNHNY, CDR2 SVGAGI, per germline (reference sequence). V gave up 2 bases and J gave up 0 bases; unmatched junction bases: 3. Written as DNA, the CDR3 is TGTGCCAGCAGTTACCTTAGCGGGGCCTCCTACAATGAGCAGTTCTTC. Its translation: CASSYLSGASYNEQFF.

The chain carries TRBV9 and TRBJ2-7; 9 nucleotides align to TRBD1. The CDR3 has 16 residues. Germline values: CDR1 SGDLS, CDR2 YYNGEE. Germline trimming cut 3 bases from V and 4 bases from J; bases unmatched to any gene: 11. CDR3 protein: CASSAAPGQGFYEQYF. The CDR3 coding sequence is TGTGCCAGCAGCGCCGCTCCGGGACAGGGTTTTTACGAGCAGTACTTC.

V is TRBV28 and J is TRBJ1-2; 7 nucleotides agree with TRBD1. The ends lost 6 bases at V and 6 bases at J; junction bases unmatched: 4. This CDR3 has 12 amino acids. The germline V gene encodes CDR1 MDHEN and CDR2 SYDVKM. The CDR3 nucleotides read TGTGCCAGCAGGGGGACAGTCCATGGCTACACCTTC. Its protein product is CASRGTVHGYTF.

CDR3: CATGGQGSGYTF. CDR3 coding DNA: TGTGCCACCGGAGGACAGGGTTCCGGCTACACCTTC. The V and J genes are TRBV24-1 and TRBJ1-2, with 8 bases fitting TRBD1. The junction had 7 bases not matched to a gene; V was cut back by 9 bases and J by 8 bases. Germline V CDR1 and CDR2: KGHDR, SFDVKD. There are 12 residues in the CDR3.

The rearrangement joins TRBV12-3 or TRBV12-4 to TRBJ2-2; D may be TRBD2 (5 bases). V gave up 3 bases and J gave up 8 bases, with 13 bases separating them. The CDR3 is 14 amino acids. The CDR3, as DNA: TGTGCCAGCAGTTTTCTCGTCGGCGGGGGGGAGCTGTTTTTT. Residues: CASSFLVGGGELFF.

The V call is TRBV28, the J call TRBJ1-2; 9 nucleotides line up with TRBD1. CDR3 size: 15 residues. Looked up from germline, CDR1 is MDHEN and CDR2 is SYDVKM. Unmatched junction bases numbered 9, after V lost 5 bases and J lost 5 bases. CDR3 residues: CASSTQQGAEYGYTF. The CDR3 DNA follows: TGTGCCAGCAGTACGCAACAGGGGGCGGAATATGGCTACACCTTC.

This clonotype was seen only a few times. The V and J genes are TRBV3-1 and TRBJ2-1; weak D call: TRBD2 (6 bases). V lost 4 bases and J lost 0, with 16 bases in between. CDR3 length: 17 residues. CDR1 LGHDT and CDR2 YNNKEL come from the germline V gene (reference sequence). In DNA, the CDR3 is TGTGCCAGCAGCCCAGCCGGCGGGACGCCCTCCTACAATGAGCAGTTCTTC. Its protein is CASSPAGGTPSYNEQFF.

This clonotype turned up a few times. The V and J genes are TRBV10-3 and TRBJ2-3; 7 bases are a match to TRBD2. The V segment lost 4 bases and the J segment 2 bases; nucleotides outside the gene matches: 15. The CDR3 consists of 18 residues. Germline V gene data show CDR1 as ENHRY and CDR2 as SYGVKD. The CDR3 here is CAISGALLDGRFTDTQYF. In DNA, the CDR3 is TGTGCCATCAGTGGCGCCCTACTAGACGGGAGGTTCACAGATACGCAGTATTTT.

This clonotype was found once. J is TRBJ2-5 and V is TRBV10-3, with 7 bases that match TRBD1. Looked up from germline, CDR1 is ENHRY and CDR2 is SYGVKD. The CDR3 is 14 residues long. The ends lost 9 bases at V and 3 bases at J; junction bases unmatched: 10. CDR3: CAIEPGQPEETQYF. The CDR3, as DNA: TGTGCCATTGAACCGGGACAGCCGGAAGAGACCCAGTACTTC.

The genes are TRBV27 and TRBJ1-2; no firm D call. V was pared by 5 bases and J by 4 bases, with 20 bases between. The CDR3 has 16 amino acids. Germline-derived CDR1 and CDR2 are MNHEY and SMNVEV (reference sequence). Here the CDR3 reads CASSPAYSSFLYGYTF. Here the CDR3 DNA reads TGTGCCAGCAGTCCCGCCTACAGTAGTTTCCTCTATGGCTACACCTTC.

The chain links TRBV27 to TRBJ2-2, with D tentatively TRBD2 (6 bases). This CDR3 is 14 amino acids long. CDR1 and CDR2 (germline): MNHEY, SMNVEV (reference sequence). V was cut by 8 bases and J by 5 bases, with 15 bases left in between. This CDR3 is CASGGIPLTGELFF. CDR3 DNA: TGTGCCAGCGGAGGGATTCCCCTTACCGGGGAGCTGTTTTTT.

This rearrangement joins TRBV11-2 to TRBJ1-3; tentatively, D is TRBD1 (6 bases). The CDR3 is 15 amino acids. Trimming shortened V by 7 bases and J by 2 bases, and 15 bases separated the two germline ends. Per the germline V gene, CDR1 is SGHAT and CDR2 is FQNNGV. CDR3 sequence: CASTHPGDAGNTIYF. In nucleotides, the CDR3 is TGTGCCAGCACCCATCCAGGGGACGCTGGAAACACCATATATTTT.

The chain employs TRBV19 and TRBJ2-1; D is unclear. This CDR3 has 14 amino acids. V lost 7 bases and J 5 bases, leaving 15 bases between the germline ends. From germline, CDR1 is LNHDA and CDR2 SQIVND (reference sequence). The CDR3, as DNA: TGTGCCAGTACCCCTTACGGATCTCACAATGAGCAGTTCTTC. Its protein is CASTPYGSHNEQFF.

This clonotype is a singleton in its sample. V usage is TRBV28 and J usage is TRBJ2-3, with 7 bases fitting TRBD1. The V gene's germline CDR1 is MDHEN and CDR2 SYDVKM. The CDR3 loop spans 14 amino acids. Trimming at V came to 7 bases and at J to 4 bases, leaving 8 bases not matched to a gene. The CDR3 here is CASTKTGSADTQYF. The CDR3 region has the DNA TGTGCCAGCACTAAGACAGGGAGTGCAGATACGCAGTATTTT. Full variable domain (outside the CDR3, taken from reference TRBV28 and TRBJ2-3): DVKVTQSSRYLVKRTGEKVFLECVQDMDHENMFWYRQDPGLGLRLIYFSYDVKMKEKGDIPEGYSVSREKKERFSLILESASTNQTSMYLCASTKTGSADTQYFGPGTRLTVL.

The chain couples TRBV2 to TRBJ2-7; D unresolved. CDR1 is SNHLY and CDR2 is FYNNEI in the germline V gene. This CDR3 is built from 13 residues. V was trimmed by 3 bases and J by 2 bases, leaving 8 bases between them. The CDR3, as DNA: TGTGCCAGCAGTGATCCAGGAACCTACGAGCAGTACTTC. Its protein product is CASSDPGTYEQYF.

The chain joins TRBV28 to TRBJ1-1, with D perhaps matching TRBD1 (5 bases). Germline V gene sequence: CDR1 MDHEN, CDR2 SYDVKM. The V end was cut by 6 bases, the J end by 4 bases, with 12 bases between. This CDR3 is 13 amino acids long. In DNA, the CDR3 is TGTGCCAGCAGCACGGGGGGGGGCACTGAAGCTTTCTTT. Protein sequence: CASSTGGGTEAFF.